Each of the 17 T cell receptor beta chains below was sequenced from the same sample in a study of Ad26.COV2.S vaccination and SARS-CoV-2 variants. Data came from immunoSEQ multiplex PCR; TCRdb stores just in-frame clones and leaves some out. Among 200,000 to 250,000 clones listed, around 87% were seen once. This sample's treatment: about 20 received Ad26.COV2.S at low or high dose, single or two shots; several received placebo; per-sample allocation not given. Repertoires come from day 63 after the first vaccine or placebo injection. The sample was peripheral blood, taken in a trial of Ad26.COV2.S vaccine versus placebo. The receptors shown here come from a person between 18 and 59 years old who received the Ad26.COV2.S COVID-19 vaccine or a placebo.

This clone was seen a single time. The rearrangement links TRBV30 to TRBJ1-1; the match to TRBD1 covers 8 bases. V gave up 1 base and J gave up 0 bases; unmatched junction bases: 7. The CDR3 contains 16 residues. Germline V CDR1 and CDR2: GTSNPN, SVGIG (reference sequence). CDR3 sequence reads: CAWSDLTGALNTEAFF. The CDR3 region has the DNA TGTGCCTGGAGTGACCTGACAGGGGCCCTGAACACTGAAGCTTTCTTT.

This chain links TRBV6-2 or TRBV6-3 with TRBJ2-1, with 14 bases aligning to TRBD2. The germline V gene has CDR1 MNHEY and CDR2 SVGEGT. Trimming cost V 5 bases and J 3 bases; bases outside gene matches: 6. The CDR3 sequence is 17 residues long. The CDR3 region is CASSLGTSGSFYNEQFF. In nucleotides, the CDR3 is TGTGCCAGCAGTCTCGGGACTAGCGGGAGTTTCTACAATGAGCAGTTCTTC.

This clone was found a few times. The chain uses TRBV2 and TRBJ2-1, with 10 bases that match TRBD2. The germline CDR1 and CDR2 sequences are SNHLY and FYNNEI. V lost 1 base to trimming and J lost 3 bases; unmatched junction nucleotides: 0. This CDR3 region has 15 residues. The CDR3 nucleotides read TGTGCCAGCAGTGAAGGGACTAGCGGCTACAATGAGCAGTTCTTC. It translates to CASSEGTSGYNEQFF.

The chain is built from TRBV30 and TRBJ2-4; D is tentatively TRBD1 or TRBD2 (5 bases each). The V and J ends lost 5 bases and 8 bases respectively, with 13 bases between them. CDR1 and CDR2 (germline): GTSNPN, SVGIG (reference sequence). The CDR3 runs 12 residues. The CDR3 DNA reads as TGTGCCTGGGTAAGGGACCGGGACATTCAGTACTTC. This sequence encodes CAWVRDRDIQYF.

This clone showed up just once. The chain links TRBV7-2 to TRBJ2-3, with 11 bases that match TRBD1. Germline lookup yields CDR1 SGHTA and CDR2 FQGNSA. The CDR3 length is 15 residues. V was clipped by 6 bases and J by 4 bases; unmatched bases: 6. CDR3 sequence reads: CASRRGQGGSDTQYF. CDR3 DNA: TGTGCCAGCAGAAGGGGACAGGGGGGTTCAGATACGCAGTATTTT.

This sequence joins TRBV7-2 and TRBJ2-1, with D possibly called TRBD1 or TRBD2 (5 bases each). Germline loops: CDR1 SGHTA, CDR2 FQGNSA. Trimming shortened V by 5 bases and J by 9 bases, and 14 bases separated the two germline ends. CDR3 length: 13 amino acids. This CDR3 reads CASSRDLSREQFF. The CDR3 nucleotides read TGTGCCAGCAGCCGGGACCTCTCGCGTGAGCAGTTCTTC. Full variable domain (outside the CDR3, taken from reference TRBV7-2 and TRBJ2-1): GAGVSQSPSNKVTEKGKDVELRCDPISGHTALYWYRQSLGQGLEFLIYFQGNSAPDKSGLPSDRFSAERTGGSVSTLTIQRTQQEDSAVYLCASSRDLSREQFFGPGTRLTVL.

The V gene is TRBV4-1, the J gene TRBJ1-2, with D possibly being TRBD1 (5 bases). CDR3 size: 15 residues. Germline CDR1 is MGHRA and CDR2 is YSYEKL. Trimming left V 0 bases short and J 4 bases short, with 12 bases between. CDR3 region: CASSQENWDLYGYTF. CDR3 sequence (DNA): TGCGCCAGCAGCCAAGAGAATTGGGACCTCTATGGCTACACCTTC.

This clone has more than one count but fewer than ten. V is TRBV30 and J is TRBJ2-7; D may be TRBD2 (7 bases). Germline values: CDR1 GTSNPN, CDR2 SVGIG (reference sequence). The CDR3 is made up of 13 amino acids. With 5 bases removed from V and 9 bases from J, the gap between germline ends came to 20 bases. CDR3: CAWSPSGGWGQYF. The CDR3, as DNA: TGTGCCTGGTCCCCCTCGGGGGGCTGGGGGCAGTACTTC.

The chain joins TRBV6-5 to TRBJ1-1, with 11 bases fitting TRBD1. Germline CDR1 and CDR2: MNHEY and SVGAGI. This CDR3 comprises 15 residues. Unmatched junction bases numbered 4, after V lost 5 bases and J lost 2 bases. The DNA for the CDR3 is TGTGCCAGCAGTAAGGACAGGGGGCGCAACACTGAAGCTTTCTTT. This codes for CASSKDRGRNTEAFF.

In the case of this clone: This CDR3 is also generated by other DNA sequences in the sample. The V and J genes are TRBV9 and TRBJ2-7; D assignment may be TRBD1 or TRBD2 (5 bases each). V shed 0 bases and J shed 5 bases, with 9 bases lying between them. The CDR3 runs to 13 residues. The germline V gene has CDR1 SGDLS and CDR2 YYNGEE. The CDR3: CASSVAGTHEQYF. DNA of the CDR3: TGTGCCAGCAGCGTAGCAGGGACCCACGAGCAGTACTTC.

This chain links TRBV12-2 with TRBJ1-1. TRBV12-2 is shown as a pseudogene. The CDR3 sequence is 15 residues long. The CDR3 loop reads CASRHPRGWDTEAFF. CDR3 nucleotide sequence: TGTGCAAGTCGACACCCGCGGGGTTGGGACACTGAAGCTTTCTTT.

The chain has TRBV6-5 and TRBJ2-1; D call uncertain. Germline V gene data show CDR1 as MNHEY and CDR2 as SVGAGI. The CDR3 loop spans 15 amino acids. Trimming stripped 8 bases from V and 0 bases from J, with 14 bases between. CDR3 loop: CASRLTVSSYNEQFF. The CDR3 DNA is TGTGCCAGCCGGCTCACAGTAAGCTCCTACAATGAGCAGTTCTTC.

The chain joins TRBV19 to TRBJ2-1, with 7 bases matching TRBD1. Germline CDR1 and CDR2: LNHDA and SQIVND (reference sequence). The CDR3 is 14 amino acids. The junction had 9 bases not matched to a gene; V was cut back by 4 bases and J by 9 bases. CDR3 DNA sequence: TGTGCCAGTAGTAGACCGGGACAGATAGGTGAGCAGTTCTTC. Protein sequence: CASSRPGQIGEQFF.

CDR3 DNA sequence: TGTGCCAGCAGCTCGGGTGTCAGTAACTATGGCTACACCTTC. Residues: CASSSGVSNYGYTF. The V and J genes are TRBV13 and TRBJ1-2; D is undetermined. The CDR3 is made up of 14 amino acids. Deletions cut 4 bases from V and 1 base from J, with 10 bases between. The germline V gene has CDR1 PRHDT and CDR2 FYEKMQ (reference sequence). Full variable domain (remainder filled in from reference TRBV13 and TRBJ1-2): AAGVIQSPRHLIKEKRETATLKCYPIPRHDTVYWYQQGPGQDPQFLISFYEKMQSDKGSIPDRFSAQQFSDYHSELNMSSLELGDSALYFCASSSGVSNYGYTFGSGTRLTVV.

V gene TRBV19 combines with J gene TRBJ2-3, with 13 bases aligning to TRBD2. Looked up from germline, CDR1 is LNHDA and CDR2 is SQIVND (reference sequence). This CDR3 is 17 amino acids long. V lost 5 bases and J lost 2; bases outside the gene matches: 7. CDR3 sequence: CASSPWTSGGPTDTQYF. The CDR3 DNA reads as TGTGCCAGTAGTCCCTGGACTAGCGGGGGACCCACAGATACGCAGTATTTT.

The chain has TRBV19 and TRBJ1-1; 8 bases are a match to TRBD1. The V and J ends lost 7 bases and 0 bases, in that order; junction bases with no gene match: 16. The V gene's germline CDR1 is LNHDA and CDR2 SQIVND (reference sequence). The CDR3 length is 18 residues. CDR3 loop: CASKKIYRGVVMNTEAFF. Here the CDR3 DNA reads TGTGCCAGTAAGAAAATTTACAGGGGGGTCGTTATGAACACTGAAGCTTTCTTT. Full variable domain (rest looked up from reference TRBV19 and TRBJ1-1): DGGITQSPKYLFRKEGQNVTLSCEQNLNHDAMYWYRQDPGQGLRLIYYSQIVNDFQKGDIAEGYSVSREKKESFPLTVTSAQKNPTAFYLCASKKIYRGVVMNTEAFFGQGTRLTVV.

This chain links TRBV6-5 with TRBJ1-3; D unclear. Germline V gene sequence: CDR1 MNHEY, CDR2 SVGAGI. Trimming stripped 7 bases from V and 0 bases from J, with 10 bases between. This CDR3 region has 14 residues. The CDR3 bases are TGTGCCAGCAACTCGCGTAGCTCTGGAAACACCATATATTTT. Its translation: CASNSRSSGNTIYF.